The clone carrying this TCR beta chain turned up a few times. The antigen remains undetermined. The data were taken from a study of cytomegalovirus exposure and HLA in healthy donors. General study results and limits: In an earlier analysis, most TCR beta V segments were productive about 87% or about 30% of the time. The study recorded 164 TCR beta chains that were cytomegalovirus-associated. Three chains linked to CMV were shown in vitro to be specific for CMV antigens.

The PCR employed 60 Vbeta primers together with 13 Jbeta primers. Measured with immunoSEQ multiplex PCR; TCRdb has only the in-frame clones, and not every one. The data show 85,000 to 100,000 clones, 64% seen once. The sample taken for sequencing was PBMCs. This clonotype originated in a man aged 55 to 70 in good health and CMV-seronegative.

The CDR3 sequence: CASRPFRGGWYEQYF. The CDR3 DNA sequence: TGTGCCAGCAGACCTTTTCGGGGGGGGTGGTACGAGCAGTACTTC. This chain links TRBV27 with TRBJ2-7; 8 bases match TRBD2. The CDR3 length is 15 residues. Germline loops: CDR1 MNHEY, CDR2 SMNVEV (reference sequence). Trimming cost V 6 bases and J 4 bases; bases outside gene matches: 11.